The 12 T cell receptor beta chains below were found in one sample sequenced in a study of cytomegalovirus exposure and HLA in healthy donors. Some clones are missing from TCRdb's copy, which holds only in-frame ones; the method was immunoSEQ multiplex PCR. The sample consists of 150,000 to 250,000 clones, about three quarters of them appearing once. What was sequenced was PBMCs. All receptors come from a woman aged 25 to 39 in good health and CMV-seronegative.

This chain uses TRBV2 with TRBJ2-1; 9 positions match TRBD1. In germline, CDR1 is SNHLY, CDR2 FYNNEI. J was trimmed by 6 bases and V by 10 bases; bases with no gene match: 13. The CDR3 totals 15 residues. The CDR3 is CATLLRGTGPNEQFF. CDR3 DNA: TGTGCCACCCTCCTGAGGGGGACAGGGCCCAATGAGCAGTTCTTC.

This chain links TRBV5-1 with TRBJ1-4; 8 nucleotides agree with TRBD1. CDR1 SGHRS and CDR2 YFSETQ come from the germline V gene. This CDR3 is 14 amino acids long. Trimming cost V 0 bases and J 6 bases; bases outside gene matches: 1. CDR3 amino acids: CASSLDRGDEKLFF. CDR3 sequence (DNA): TGCGCCAGCAGCTTGGACAGGGGGGATGAAAAACTGTTTTTT.

This clone was recorded a few times. The CDR3 sequence is CASSRDSSKAFF. The DNA for the CDR3 is TGTGCCAGCAGTCGGGACAGTTCGAAAGCTTTCTTT. The chain has TRBV2 and TRBJ1-1; 7 bases line up with TRBD1. The CDR3 sequence is 12 residues long. Germline assignment: CDR1 SNHLY and CDR2 FYNNEI. Germline trimming cut 5 bases from V and 9 bases from J; bases unmatched to any gene: 6.

J is TRBJ2-7 and V is TRBV6-5; tentative D call: TRBD1 (5 bases). Looked up from germline, CDR1 is MNHEY and CDR2 is SVGAGI. The V end was cut by 1 base, the J end by 0 bases, with 13 bases between. This CDR3 has 16 residues. CDR3 protein: CASSYFRQPSSYEQYF. CDR3 nucleotides: TGTGCCAGCAGTTACTTCCGACAGCCAAGCTCCTACGAGCAGTACTTC.

The chain joins TRBV9 to TRBJ2-5, with a possible D match to TRBD2 (7 bases). This CDR3 spans 15 amino acids. V lost 0 bases and J lost 4, with 13 bases in between. Germline V gives CDR1 SGDLS, CDR2 YYNGEE. CDR3 nucleotides: TGTGCCAGCAGCGTAGTGGGGGGGCCTGGAGAGACCCAGTACTTC. Translated: CASSVVGGPGETQYF. Full variable domain (remainder filled in from reference TRBV9 and TRBJ2-5): DSGVTQTPKHLITATGQRVTLRCSPRSGDLSVYWYQQSLDQGLQFLIQYYNGEERAKGNILERFSAQQFPDLHSELNLSSLELGDSALYFCASSVVGGPGETQYFGPGTRLLVL.

The V call is TRBV30, the J call TRBJ2-3; the D gene is possibly TRBD1 (5 bases). Per the germline V gene, CDR1 is GTSNPN and CDR2 is SVGIG (reference sequence). V lost 3 bases and J lost 2, with 12 bases in between. The CDR3 spans 14 residues. The CDR3 sequence is CAWRGAGNTDTQYF. The CDR3 DNA follows: TGTGCCTGGAGAGGGGCAGGAAACACAGATACGCAGTATTTT.

This chain uses TRBV19 with TRBJ2-5; 10 bases align to TRBD2. The CDR3 covers 14 residues. CDR1 and CDR2 (germline): LNHDA, SQIVND (reference sequence). V lost 5 bases, J lost 9 bases, and 9 bases stayed unmatched. CDR3 residues: CASSLAGGAGAQYF. The CDR3 nucleotides read TGTGCCAGTAGTTTAGCGGGGGGAGCCGGGGCCCAGTACTTC.

This clone appeared a few times. The genes are TRBV10-3 and TRBJ2-7; 9 bases line up with TRBD2. CDR1 ENHRY and CDR2 SYGVKD come from the germline V gene. V shed 2 bases, J shed 3 bases, and the junction held 11 bases outside the gene matches. CDR3 length: 17 residues. The CDR3 coding sequence is TGTGCCATCAGTGAGATACCGTCAGGACTAGCGTTCTACGAGCAGTACTTC. Protein: CAISEIPSGLAFYEQYF.

For the CDR3, the DNA is TGTGCCAGAAGCTTGGGACACCGGCGCACAGGGGGCTATGGCTACACCTTC. It specifies CARSLGHRRTGGYGYTF. V is TRBV5-3 and J is TRBJ1-2; 8 nucleotides match TRBD1. TRBV5-3 is flagged as an ORF with uncertain function. Trimming removed 0 bases from V and 4 bases from J; junction bases left unmatched: 11. This CDR3 comprises 17 residues.

This clone was recorded a few times. The J gene is TRBJ2-4, the V gene TRBV7-9; D uncertain. Trimming pared 3 bases from V and 6 bases from J, leaving 3 bases between. Germline CDR1 reads SEHNR; CDR2 reads FQNEAQ (reference sequence). CDR3 length equals 11 residues. The DNA for the CDR3 is TGTGCCAGCAGCTTGGCAAACATTCAGTACTTC. Its protein is CASSLANIQYF.

The chain recombines TRBV27 with TRBJ2-3, with TRBD2 matching over 12 bases. CDR3 length: 22 amino acids. CDR1 is MNHEY and CDR2 is SMNVEV in the germline V gene (reference sequence). V trimming: 2 bases; J trimming: 0 bases; junction bases outside the gene matches: 18. The CDR3 loop reads CASSLKIDGLAGGPLSTDTQYF. DNA for the CDR3: TGTGCCAGCAGTTTAAAGATTGACGGCCTAGCGGGGGGGCCGTTGAGCACAGATACGCAGTATTTT.

This chain links TRBV6-5 with TRBJ2-6; D gene uncertain. Trimming shortened V by 8 bases and J by 0 bases, and 5 bases separated the two germline ends. The V gene's germline CDR1 is MNHEY and CDR2 SVGAGI. This CDR3 spans 13 amino acids. This chain's CDR3 is CASFNSGANVLTF. CDR3 nucleotide sequence: TGTGCCAGCTTTAACTCTGGGGCCAACGTCCTGACTTTC.